This is a list of T cell receptor beta chains from one sample in a study of blood T cell repertoires in COVID-19. The protocol was immunoSEQ multiplex PCR, while the TCRdb copy is restricted to in-frame clones and leaves out a portion. This repertoire shows about 26,000 clones, over 90% found once; its top ten account for around 2%. The specimen sequenced was peripheral blood. The receptors shown here come from a human donor in a cohort sampled during active COVID-19. The CDR3 runs from the conserved cysteine through the conserved F or W. A D gene is named only where the DNA matches it firmly.

>.|TRBJ1-6|TRBV3-1/TRBV3-2
CASSPSYNSPLHF
>TRBD1|TRBJ2-3|TRBV18
CASSQGASTDTQYF
>.|TRBJ2-1|TRBV9
CASSPQDLTSEQFF
>.|TRBJ1-5|TRBV2
CASRELRGVVNQPQHF
>.|TRBJ1-2|TRBV6-6
CASSYSAGPLGGYTF
>TRBD1|TRBJ1-5|TRBV19
CASSIVGTGYQPQHF
>TRBD2|TRBJ2-5|TRBV28
CASRRRDGRETQYF
>.|TRBJ2-5|TRBV25-1
CASSEILDKQETQYF
>.|TRBJ2-6|TRBV19
CASSITGAGANVLTF
>.|TRBJ2-7|TRBV5-6
CASSLTGRLEQYF
>TRBD1|TRBJ1-2|TRBV7-3
CASSPERGQGYGYTF
>TRBD2|TRBJ2-3|TRBV9
CASSELSTSGGTGDTQYF
>.|TRBJ1-1|TRBV3-1/TRBV3-2
CASSQDASRGNTEAFF
>TRBD1|TRBJ2-7|TRBV28
CASSLSGTGGYEQYF
>.|TRBJ2-1|TRBV4-2
CASSSLGGAHHGDNEQFF
>.|TRBJ1-5|TRBV28
CASSLGGDSNQPQHF
>TRBD2|TRBJ2-5|TRBV7-9
CASSSKRTSGASETQYF
>.|TRBJ2-6|TRBV3-1/TRBV3-2
CASADYSGANVLTF
>TRBD2|TRBJ2-3|TRBV19
CASSYGGYSTDTQYF
>.|TRBJ2-2|TRBV11-3
CASSPMTGELFF
>.|TRBJ2-1|TRBV7-9
CASSRGQHNEQFF
>.|TRBJ2-2|TRBV27
CASSLRAGVLQLNTGELFF
>.|TRBJ2-5|TRBV7-7
CASSPSGQQETQYF
>.|TRBJ1-5|TRBV7-8
CASSLVAARYSNQPQHF
>.|TRBJ1-1|TRBV3-1/TRBV3-2
CASSLTGTEAFF
>.|TRBJ2-7|TRBV6-2/TRBV6-3
CASSYVYILAHEQYF
>TRBD2|TRBJ2-1|TRBV9
CASSGVLAENYNEQFF
>TRBD2|TRBJ2-7|TRBV6-5
CASRPLAALAYEQYF
>.|TRBJ2-7|TRBV5-1
CASSWVGGGEQYF
>TRBD1|TRBJ1-1|TRBV5-5
CASRQGANTEAFF
>.|TRBJ2-7|TRBV27
CASSLMGHTYEQYF
>.|TRBJ1-5|TRBV5-4
CASSLGQGGTNQPQHF
>.|TRBJ1-2|TRBV18
CASSPPGGGNYGYTF
>.|TRBJ2-1|TRBV6-6
CASRRGGGDNEQFF
>TRBD1|TRBJ2-2|TRBV19
CASSISGTGGTGELFF
>.|TRBJ2-3|TRBV7-9
CASSFALHLYF
>TRBD1|TRBJ2-7|TRBV10-1
CASSGGQGPVYEQYF
>TRBD1|TRBJ2-5|TRBV7-9
CASRQTGVGETQYF
>TRBD2|TRBJ2-3|TRBV7-8
CASSGRGLAVTDTQYF
>TRBD1|TRBJ1-1|TRBV5-1
CASSLQAGIRQGRDTEAFF
>.|TRBJ2-7|TRBV30
CAWSPLGLSYEQYF
>.|TRBJ1-2|TRBV7-2
CASSLSRDYGYTF
>.|TRBJ1-6|TRBV7-2
CASSLKLIQGGSPLHF
>.|TRBJ2-5|TRBV5-4
CASSARGETQYF
>.|TRBJ2-1|TRBV6-1
CASSRDKSSYNEQFF